The clone carrying this T cell receptor (beta chain) was seen a few times. Its antigen is currently unknown. Primers: 60 Vbeta forward and 13 Jbeta reverse. Profiled with immunoSEQ multiplex PCR; TCRdb holds only in-frame clones, not every one. The table lists 130,000 or so clones, around 79% of them singletons. The trim removed 0 bases at V and 1 base at J, leaving 9 bases unmatched. Germline loops: CDR1 SGHRS, CDR2 YFSETQ. The CDR3 length is 19 residues. The data were taken from a study of cytomegalovirus exposure and HLA in healthy donors. Study outcomes and limitations: Most TCR sequences were uncommon, yet certain public TCRs appeared in many donors. The authors listed 164 TCR beta chains as cytomegalovirus-associated. Reported performance of the classifier showed diagnosis of cytomegalovirus status with high specificity and sensitivity. Roughly uniform depth of sequencing across donors was assumed in presence/absence analyses.

The sample taken for sequencing was PBMCs. This chain uses TRBV5-1 with TRBJ2-3; 12 nucleotides line up with TRBD2. The origin of this receptor is a middle-aged woman in good health and CMV-seropositive. CDR3: CASSLAGTSGPWGTDTQYF. The CDR3 DNA follows: TGCGCCAGCAGCTTGGCGGGGACTAGCGGGCCCTGGGGCACAGATACGCAGTATTTT.